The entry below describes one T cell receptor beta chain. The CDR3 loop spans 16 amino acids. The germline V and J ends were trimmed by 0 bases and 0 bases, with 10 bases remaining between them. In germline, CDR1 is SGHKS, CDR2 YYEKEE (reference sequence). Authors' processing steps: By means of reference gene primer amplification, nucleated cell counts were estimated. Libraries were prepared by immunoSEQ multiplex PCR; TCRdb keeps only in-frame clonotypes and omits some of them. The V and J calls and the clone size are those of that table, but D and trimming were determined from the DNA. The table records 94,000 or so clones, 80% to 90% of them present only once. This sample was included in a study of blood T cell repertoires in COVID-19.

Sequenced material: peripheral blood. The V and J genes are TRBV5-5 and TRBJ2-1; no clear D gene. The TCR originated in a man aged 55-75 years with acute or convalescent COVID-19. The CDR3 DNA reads TGTGCCAGCAGCTTGGGTGGCTCAAGCTCCTACAATGAGCAGTTCTTC. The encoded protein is CASSLGGSSSYNEQFF.